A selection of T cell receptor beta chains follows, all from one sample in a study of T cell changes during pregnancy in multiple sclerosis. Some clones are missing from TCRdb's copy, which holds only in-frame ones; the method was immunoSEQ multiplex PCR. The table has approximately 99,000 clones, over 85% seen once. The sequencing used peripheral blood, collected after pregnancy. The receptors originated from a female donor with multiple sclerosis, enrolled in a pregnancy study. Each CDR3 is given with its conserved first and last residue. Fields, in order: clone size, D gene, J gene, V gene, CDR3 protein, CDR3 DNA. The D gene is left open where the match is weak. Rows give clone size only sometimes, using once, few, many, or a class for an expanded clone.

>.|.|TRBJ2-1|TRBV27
CASTPGAGAYNEQFF
TGTGCCAGCACTCCGGGGGCGGGGGCCTACAATGAGCAGTTCTTC
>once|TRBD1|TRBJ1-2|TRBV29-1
CSVEDTGQGPYGYTF
TGCAGCGTTGAAGACACCGGACAGGGACCATATGGCTACACCTTC
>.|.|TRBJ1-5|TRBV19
CASSISGGNQPQHF
TGTGCCAGTAGTATCTCGGGGGGAAATCAGCCCCAGCATTTT
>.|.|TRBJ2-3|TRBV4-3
CASSQDNGVGGDTQYF
TGCGCCAGCAGCCAAGATAATGGGGTTGGAGGCGATACGCAGTATTTT
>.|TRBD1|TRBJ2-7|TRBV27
CASSLVGTGGKWPYEQYF
TGTGCCAGCAGTTTAGTGGGGACAGGGGGCAAGTGGCCCTACGAGCAGTACTTC
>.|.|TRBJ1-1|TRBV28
CASTGVNTEAFF
TGTGCCAGCACCGGAGTGAACACTGAAGCTTTCTTT
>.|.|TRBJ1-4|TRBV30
CACSPGGPVEKLFF
TGTGCCTGTTCCCCGGGGGGACCTGTTGAAAAACTGTTTTTT
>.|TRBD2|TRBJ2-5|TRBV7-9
CASSFRAGGGETQYF
TGTGCCAGCAGTTTTAGAGCGGGAGGAGGTGAGACCCAGTACTTC
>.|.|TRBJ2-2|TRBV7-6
CASSLVSWELFF
TGTGCCAGCAGCTTAGTATCTTGGGAGCTGTTTTTT
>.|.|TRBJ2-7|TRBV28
CASSLPSWPQSYEQYF
TGTGCCAGCAGTTTACCCTCATGGCCTCAATCCTACGAGCAGTACTTC
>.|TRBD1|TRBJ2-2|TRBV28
CASSCLKTGITGELFF
TGTGCCAGCAGTTGCTTAAAGACAGGGATCACCGGGGAGCTGTTTTTT
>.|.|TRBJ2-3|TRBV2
CASSDRWPGRSTDTQYF
TGTGCCAGCAGTGATAGGTGGCCAGGGCGATCCACAGATACGCAGTATTTT
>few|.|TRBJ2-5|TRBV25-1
CASSETPRTEETQYF
TGTGCCAGCAGTGAAACCCCTCGGACAGAAGAGACCCAGTACTTC
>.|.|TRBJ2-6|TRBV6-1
CASSRQDSGANVLTF
TGTGCCAGCAGTCGACAGGATTCTGGGGCCAACGTCCTGACTTTC
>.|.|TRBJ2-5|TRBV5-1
CASSLVLAAEETQYF
TGCGCCAGCAGCTTGGTTTTAGCGGCGGAAGAGACCCAGTACTTC
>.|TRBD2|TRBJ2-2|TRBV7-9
CASGGSSSGELFF
TGTGCCAGCGGCGGGAGTTCCAGCGGGGAGCTGTTTTTT
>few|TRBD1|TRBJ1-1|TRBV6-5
CASRRTGSEAFF
TGTGCCAGCAGGCGGACAGGGTCTGAAGCTTTCTTT
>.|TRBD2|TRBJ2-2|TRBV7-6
CASSPGGGRSDKGAGELFF
TGTGCCAGCAGCCCTGGGGGCGGGAGGAGCGATAAGGGAGCCGGGGAGCTGTTTTTT
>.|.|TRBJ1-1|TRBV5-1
CASSLNPVNTEAFF
TGCGCCAGCAGCCTGAATCCGGTGAACACTGAAGCTTTCTTT
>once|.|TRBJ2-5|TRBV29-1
CSVARQLQETQYF
TGCAGCGTTGCTCGACAGCTCCAAGAGACCCAGTACTTC
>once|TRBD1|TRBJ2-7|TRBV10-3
CAISELTGSSYEQYF
TGTGCCATCAGTGAGTTGACAGGGAGCTCCTACGAGCAGTACTTC
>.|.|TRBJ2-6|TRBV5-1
CASSDAVGANVLTF
TGCGCCAGCAGTGACGCGGTCGGGGCCAACGTCCTGACTTTC
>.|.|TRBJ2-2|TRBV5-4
CASTPRGSGTGELFF
TGTGCCAGCACCCCAAGGGGGAGTGGCACCGGGGAGCTGTTTTTT
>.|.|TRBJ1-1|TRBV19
CASSLGGGEAFF
TGTGCCAGTAGCCTCGGGGGGGGTGAAGCTTTCTTT
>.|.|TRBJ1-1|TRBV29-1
CSVPRGGRVNTEAFF
TGCAGCGTTCCCCGGGGGGGCAGGGTGAACACTGAAGCTTTCTTT
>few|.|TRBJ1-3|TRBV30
CAWSVGAANSGNTIYF
TGTGCCTGGAGTGTTGGGGCAGCAAACTCTGGAAACACCATATATTTT
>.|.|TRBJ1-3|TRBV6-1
CASSEAGGSGNTIYF
TGTGCCAGCAGTGAAGCCGGGGGCTCTGGAAACACCATATATTTT
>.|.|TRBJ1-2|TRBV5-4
CASQVGGIDGYTF
TGTGCCAGCCAGGTGGGGGGGATTGATGGCTACACCTTC
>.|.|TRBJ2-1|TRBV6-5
CASSYGGSNNEQFF
TGTGCCAGCAGTTACGGGGGGAGTAACAATGAGCAGTTCTTC
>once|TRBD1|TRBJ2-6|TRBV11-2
CASSQTRTGAGANVLTF
TGTGCCAGCAGCCAAACACGCACAGGGGCCGGGGCCAACGTCCTGACTTTC
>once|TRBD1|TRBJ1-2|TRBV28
CASSFGQGRTYGYTF
TGTGCCAGCAGTTTCGGACAGGGAAGAACCTATGGCTACACCTTC
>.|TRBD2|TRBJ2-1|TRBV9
CASSVGAGGQNEQFF
TGTGCCAGCAGCGTAGGAGCGGGAGGGCAGAATGAGCAGTTCTTC
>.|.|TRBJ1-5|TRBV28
CASTQRGIYQPQHF
TGTGCCAGCACCCAACGTGGCATATATCAGCCCCAGCATTTT
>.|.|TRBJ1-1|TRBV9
CASSVVSSLGGLAGGGEAFF
TGTGCCAGCAGCGTAGTATCCTCCCTCGGTGGTCTCGCAGGAGGTGGTGAAGCTTTCTTT
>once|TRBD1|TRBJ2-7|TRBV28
CASSSTRGRKGEQYF
TGTGCCAGCAGCTCCACCAGGGGGCGGAAAGGCGAGCAGTACTTC
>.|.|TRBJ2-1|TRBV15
CATNPNRLGYNEQFF
TGTGCCACCAACCCGAACAGGCTAGGTTACAATGAGCAGTTCTTC
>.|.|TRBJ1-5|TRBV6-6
CASSYGGGGQPQHF
TGTGCCAGCAGTTACGGGGGAGGAGGGCAGCCCCAGCATTTT
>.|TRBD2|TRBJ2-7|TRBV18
CASSPPRTSGSNYEQYF
TGTGCCAGCTCACCACCCCGGACTAGCGGGAGCAACTACGAGCAGTACTTC
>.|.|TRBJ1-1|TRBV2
CAIFTGEAFF
TGTGCCATTTTCACGGGGGAAGCTTTCTTT
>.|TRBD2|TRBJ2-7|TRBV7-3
CASSLMAGATYEQYF
TGTGCCAGCAGCTTAATGGCGGGAGCGACCTACGAGCAGTACTTC
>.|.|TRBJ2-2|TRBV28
CASSFPGLSKLSTGELFF
TGTGCCAGCAGTTTTCCGGGACTCTCAAAACTTTCCACCGGGGAGCTGTTTTTT
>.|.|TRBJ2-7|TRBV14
CASVPGSGYEQYF
TGTGCCAGCGTTCCAGGGTCTGGCTACGAGCAGTACTTC
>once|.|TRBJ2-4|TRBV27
CASTPGIGNIQYF
TGTGCCAGTACCCCAGGGATTGGAAACATTCAGTACTTC
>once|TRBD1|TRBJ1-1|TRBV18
CASSPTGGTEAFF
TGTGCCAGCTCACCTACAGGGGGAACTGAAGCTTTCTTT
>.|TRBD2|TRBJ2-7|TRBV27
CASSLKREGHEQYF
TGTGCCAGCAGTTTAAAGCGGGAGGGGCACGAGCAGTACTTC
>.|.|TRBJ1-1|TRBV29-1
CSVTGTYGGEAFF
TGCAGCGTAACCGGGACATACGGAGGTGAAGCTTTCTTT
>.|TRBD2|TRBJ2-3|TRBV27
CASAPGLNTDTQYF
TGTGCCAGCGCGCCGGGACTAAACACAGATACGCAGTATTTT
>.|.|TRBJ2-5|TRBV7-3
CASSLQETQYF
TGTGCCAGCAGCCTTCAAGAGACCCAGTACTTC